These 17 T cell receptor beta chains originate from one sample sequenced in a study of T-cell reconstitution after alpha-beta-depleted transplantation in children. The TCRbeta library was prepared with unique molecular identifiers. One entry per CDR3 protein, called by TCRdb with MiXCR from the PCR reads. The sample records some 200,000 distinct CDR3 sequences, about 8.2% being singletons. This specimen was PBMCs, mostly from graft donor cells, taken 360 days after TCRalphabeta/CD19-depleted stem cell transplant. These receptors were obtained from a male patient aged 2 to 9 who had a stem cell transplant for acute myeloid leukemia, so the T cells may come from the graft donor.

This chain uses TRBV9 with TRBJ2-1; 12 bases are a match to TRBD2. This CDR3 has 17 amino acids. The trim removed 4 bases at V and 2 bases at J, leaving 7 bases unmatched. Germline V gives CDR1 SGDLS, CDR2 YYNGEE. The CDR3 reads CASSPWTSGDPYNEQFF. In DNA, the CDR3 is TGTGCCAGCAGCCCCTGGACTAGCGGGGACCCCTACAATGAGCAGTTCTTC. The variable domain in full, completed from reference TRBV9 and TRBJ2-1, reads DSGVTQTPKHLITATGQRVTLRCSPRSGDLSVYWYQQSLDQGLQFLIQYYNGEERAKGNILERFSAQQFPDLHSELNLSSLELGDSALYFCASSPWTSGDPYNEQFFGPGTRLTVL.

The chain joins TRBV20-1 to TRBJ2-1; 10 bases agree with TRBD2. V lost 0 bases to trimming and J lost 15 bases; unmatched junction nucleotides: 11. The CDR3 covers 14 residues. In germline, CDR1 is DFQATT, CDR2 SNEGSKA (reference sequence). The CDR3 sequence is CSARDTAGGPFLFF. Here the CDR3 DNA reads TGCAGTGCTAGAGATACAGCGGGAGGGCCGTTTCTGTTCTTC.

This chain uses TRBV12-3 or TRBV12-4 with TRBJ1-5, with D perhaps TRBD1 (5 bases). The length of the CDR3 is 14 residues. V dropped 3 bases and J dropped 6 bases, with 12 bases sitting between them. CDR3 nucleotide sequence: TGTGCCAGCAGTTTTGGGGGGGGGATTCAGCCCCAGCATTTT. This gives the protein CASSFGGGIQPQHF.

The genes are TRBV25-1 and TRBJ1-4; the match to TRBD1 covers 9 bases. J was trimmed by 8 bases and V by 10 bases; bases with no gene match: 11. Germline CDR1 reads MGHDK; CDR2 reads SYGVNS. The CDR3 length is 14 residues. CDR3 loop: CATAPGQGWEKLFF. Here the CDR3 DNA reads TGTGCCACCGCTCCGGGACAGGGCTGGGAAAAACTGTTTTTT.

The genes are TRBV7-2 and TRBJ2-2, with 9 bases that match TRBD2. The CDR3 loop spans 17 amino acids. Germline CDR1 and CDR2: SGHTA and FQGNSA. The trim removed 5 bases at V and 3 bases at J, leaving 10 bases unmatched. The CDR3 coding sequence is TGTGCCAGCAGCCTCTACGGGACTAGCTGGGACACCGGGGAGCTGTTTTTT. It translates to CASSLYGTSWDTGELFF.

This rearrangement joins TRBV7-9 to TRBJ2-5; D gene uncertain. CDR3 length: 13 amino acids. Trimming cost V 8 bases and J 0 bases, with 10 bases left between them. Per germline, CDR1 SEHNR and CDR2 FQNEAQ (reference sequence). The CDR3 loop reads CASGPGHQETQYF. The CDR3 coding sequence is TGTGCCAGCGGCCCCGGTCACCAAGAGACCCAGTACTTC.

This clonotype was picked up many times. J is TRBJ2-7 and V is TRBV9; 7 bases agree with TRBD2. V lost 2 bases, J lost 3 bases, and 8 bases stayed unmatched. CDR1 and CDR2 from the germline V gene are SGDLS and YYNGEE. The CDR3 spans 15 residues. In nucleotides, the CDR3 is TGTGCCAGCAGCGTGGGGGGGACCGAGTACTACGAGCAGTACGTC. It translates to CASSVGGTEYYEQYV.

J is TRBJ2-1 and V is TRBV29-1; TRBD2 agrees at 9 bases. The germline V gene has CDR1 SQVTM and CDR2 ANQGSEA. Losses at the gene ends were 0 bases for V and 7 bases for J; bases not matched to a gene: 7. The CDR3 consists of 15 residues. In nucleotides, the CDR3 is TGCAGCGTTGAAGATGCGGGACTAGCTCTTAATGAGCAGTTCTTC. Residues: CSVEDAGLALNEQFF.

The DNA for the CDR3 is TGTGCCAGCAGCTTAGGGAGTTCAGATACGCAGTATTTT. This codes for CASSLGSSDTQYF. J is TRBJ2-3 and V is TRBV7-3; D may be TRBD2 (5 bases). Deletions cut 2 bases from V and 4 bases from J, with 7 bases between. CDR3 length equals 13 residues. The germline V gene encodes CDR1 SGHTA and CDR2 FQGTGA.

On this clonotype: At one boundary the junction diverges from the germline segment, which might be a read error. The chain uses TRBV5-5 and TRBJ2-5; D unresolved. CDR1 and CDR2 from the germline V gene are SGHKS and YYEKEE (reference sequence). This CDR3 contains 13 residues. CDR3 bases: TGTGCCAGCAACTTGGGGTACCAAGAGACCCAGTACTTC. It translates to CASNLGYQETQYF.

The chain links TRBV6-2 or TRBV6-3 to TRBJ1-6; D is unresolved. The length of the CDR3 is 15 residues. Germline V gene lookup returns CDR1 MNHEY and CDR2 SVGEGT. Trimming pared 2 bases from V and 9 bases from J, leaving 14 bases between. CDR3: CASSYRGRGVSPLHF. The CDR3 bases are TGTGCCAGCAGTTACCGGGGTCGCGGGGTTTCACCCCTCCACTTT.

Only a few counts were recorded for this clonotype. The V call is TRBV5-1, the J call TRBJ2-1; TRBD2 agrees at 8 bases. The junction had 4 bases not matched to a gene; V was cut back by 0 bases and J by 8 bases. Germline V lookup: CDR1 SGHRS, CDR2 YFSETQ. This CDR3 is 14 amino acids long. The CDR3 DNA follows: TGCGCCAGCAGCTTGGCCGGGAGGGTTCATGAGCAGTTCTTC. This sequence encodes CASSLAGRVHEQFF.

This clonotype was detected many times. The gene calls are TRBV4-3 and TRBJ2-5; a weak D match, TRBD2 (6 bases). The CDR3 has 17 amino acids. Germline loops: CDR1 LGHNA, CDR2 YSLEER. V was trimmed by 0 bases and J by 1 base, leaving 15 bases between them. CDR3 region: CASSQDPTRDSQETQYF. The CDR3 DNA reads as TGCGCCAGCAGCCAAGATCCAACCCGGGACTCCCAAGAGACCCAGTACTTC.

The gene calls are TRBV7-4 and TRBJ2-5; TRBD2 agrees at 7 bases. Germline V CDR1 and CDR2: SGHVT, SQSDAQ. V gave up 1 base and J gave up 1 base; unmatched junction bases: 0. The CDR3 spans 14 residues. The CDR3 loop reads CASSLGTSQETQYF. The CDR3 nucleotides are TGTGCCAGCAGCTTAGGGACTAGCCAAGAGACCCAGTACTTC.

This clonotype was seen many times. This chain joins TRBV5-1 and TRBJ2-3; possibly TRBD1 or TRBD2 for D (5 bases each). The CDR3 is 14 amino acids. V was shortened by 4 bases and J by 0 bases, with 9 bases between the two germline ends. CDR1 is SGHRS, CDR2 YFSETQ, per germline. The CDR3 sequence: CASSQGTSTDTQYF. CDR3 in DNA: TGCGCCAGCAGCCAAGGGACGAGCACAGATACGCAGTATTTT.

The chain combines TRBV11-3 with TRBJ2-3, with TRBD2 identical over 7 bases. CDR1 SGHNT and CDR2 YENEEA come from the germline V gene. CDR3 length: 15 amino acids. With V trimmed by 5 bases and J by 2 bases, 7 bases remained unmatched. CDR3 in amino acids: CASSHGLDLTDTQYF. CDR3 bases: TGTGCCAGCAGCCACGGACTAGACCTCACAGATACGCAGTATTTT.

At least ten counts were recorded for this clonotype. This sequence joins TRBV5-1 and TRBJ2-2, with D maybe TRBD1 (6 bases). From germline, CDR1 is SGHRS and CDR2 YFSETQ. The CDR3 sequence is 15 residues long. Trimming took 0 bases from V and 3 from J, leaving 9 bases between them. In DNA form, the CDR3 reads TGCGCCAGCAGCTTGGGAAACAGGGACACCGGGGAGCTGTTTTTT. It yields the protein CASSLGNRDTGELFF.